This T cell receptor beta chain is drawn from a study of blood T cell repertoires in COVID-19 (TCRdb year 2020). Context from the whole study: The collaborator samples originated in the United States, Italy and Spain and spanned the acute and convalescent phases of COVID-19. The prospective study material was composed of cDNA or gDNA derived from T cells, B-cell-depleted T cells, or PBMCs. Deeply sampled blood TCRbeta repertoires from subjects exposed to, actively infected with, or recovered from COVID-19 were included in the dataset. The repertoires were made available in a free public database intended to serve as a resource for research on the immune response to SARS-CoV-2. Samples were obtained from the ongoing ImmuneRACE study (first 160 participants) and from roughly 1,300 subjects provided by 6 global collaborators. Nearly every sample came with metadata listing a de-identified subject ID, COVID-19 status, age in years and sex. Where available, HLA class I and class II types were taken from metadata supplied by the sample provider and were not determined by assay-based typing. What the research found in general, with its limitations: How much clinical and demographic metadata was included differed by source and by participant, and the metadata was provided uncurated.

A remark on this clone: No antigen is known for it. Base qualities are missing; no much larger clone stands one base away.

TCRbeta CDR3 regions were amplified from genomic DNA by means of the immunoSEQ Assay, a bias-controlled multiplex PCR. As for how the authors treated the data: Nucleated cell counts per sample were estimated from amplification of reference gene primers within the assay. Sequence reads were collapsed and filtered to measure the absolute abundance of every unique TCRbeta CDR3 rearrangement. Productive Simpson clonality was computed per sample as the square root of Simpson's diversity index over productive rearrangements. Here the immuneACCESS table is served through TCRdb, limited to in-frame sequences with V and J called. Missing clones are a known gap in these copies; in checked studies unresolved V genes cover under half, and the rest lacks a known reason. Clonal size and the V and J genes are those of that table, whereas D and trimming came from the DNA. The sample includes 35,000 to 50,000 clones, with around 82% observed a single time. Of the sample, 9% to 15% falls within the top ten clones.

Collaborating institutions collected whole blood in K2EDTA tubes following their own protocols. Collaborator samples were shipped for TCRbeta analysis as frozen whole blood, isolated PBMCs, or DNA extracted from either sample type. The V end loses 5 bases and the J end loses 0 bases, and a stretch of 8 bases separates them. CDR1 and CDR2 are drawn from the germline V gene: MDHEN, SYDVKM. The CDR3 spans 14 residues, from the cysteine through the phenylalanine. CDR3 DNA only is kept here, 42 bases in frame from base 1. Sample: peripheral blood. The rearranged chain carries TRBV28 and TRBJ2-4, with no confident D gene call. This TCR was recovered from a human donor in a cohort sampled during active COVID-19. The DNA is as follows: TGTGCCAGCAGTCCACCGGGAGCCAAAAACATTCAGTACTTC. The resulting protein is CASSPPGAKNIQYF.